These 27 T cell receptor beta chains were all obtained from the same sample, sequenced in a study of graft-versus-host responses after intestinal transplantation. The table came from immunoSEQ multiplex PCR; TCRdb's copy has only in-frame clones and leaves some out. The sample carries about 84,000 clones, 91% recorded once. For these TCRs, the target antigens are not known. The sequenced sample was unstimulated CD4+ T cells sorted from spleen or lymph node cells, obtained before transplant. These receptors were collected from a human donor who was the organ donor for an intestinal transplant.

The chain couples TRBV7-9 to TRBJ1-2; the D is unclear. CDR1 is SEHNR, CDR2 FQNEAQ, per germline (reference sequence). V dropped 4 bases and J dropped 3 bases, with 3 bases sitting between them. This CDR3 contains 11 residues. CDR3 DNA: TGTGCCAGCAGCTCGGACTATGGCTACACCTTC. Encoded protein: CASSSDYGYTF.

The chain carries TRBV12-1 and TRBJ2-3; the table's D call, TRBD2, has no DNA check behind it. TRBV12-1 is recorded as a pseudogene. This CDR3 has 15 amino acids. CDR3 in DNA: TGTGCCAGCAGCTTCGACTTTCCTGGCACAGATACGCAGTATTTT. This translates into CASSFDFPGTDTQYF.

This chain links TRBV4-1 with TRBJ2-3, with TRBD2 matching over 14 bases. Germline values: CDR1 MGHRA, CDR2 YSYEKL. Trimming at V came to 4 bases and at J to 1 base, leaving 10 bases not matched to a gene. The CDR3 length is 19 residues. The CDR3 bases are TGCGCCAGCAGCCTCCGGACTAGCGGGGGGCCACGAGGCACAGATACGCAGTATTTT. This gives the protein CASSLRTSGGPRGTDTQYF.

As DNA, the CDR3 is TGTGCCAGTTCCCCTGGTCCCTCAGCGGGGGGGGAGCTGTTTTTT. Translated: CASSPGPSAGGELFF. The chain employs TRBV19 and TRBJ2-2, with 7 bases identical to TRBD2. The CDR3 covers 15 residues. J gave up 8 bases and V 8 bases, and 14 bases lay outside the gene matches. Germline V lookup: CDR1 LNHDA, CDR2 SQIVND (reference sequence).

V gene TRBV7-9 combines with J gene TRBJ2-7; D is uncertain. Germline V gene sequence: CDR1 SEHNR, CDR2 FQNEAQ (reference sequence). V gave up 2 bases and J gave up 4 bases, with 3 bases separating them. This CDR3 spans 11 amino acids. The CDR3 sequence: CASSLRYEQYF. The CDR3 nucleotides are TGTGCCAGCAGCTTACGGTACGAGCAGTACTTC. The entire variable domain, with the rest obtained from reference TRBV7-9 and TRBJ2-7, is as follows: DTGVSQNPRHKITKRGQNVTFRCDPISEHNRLYWYRQTLGQGPEFLTYFQNEAQLEKSRLLSDRFSAERPKGSFSTLEIQRTEQGDSAMYLCASSLRYEQYFGPGTRLTVT.

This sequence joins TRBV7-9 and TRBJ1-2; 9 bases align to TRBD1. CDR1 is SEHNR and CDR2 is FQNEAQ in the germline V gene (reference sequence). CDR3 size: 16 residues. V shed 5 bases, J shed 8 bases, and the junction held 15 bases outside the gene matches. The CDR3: CASSVGIIGQGNGYTF. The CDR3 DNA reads TGTGCCAGCAGCGTAGGGATTATCGGACAGGGGAACGGCTACACCTTC.

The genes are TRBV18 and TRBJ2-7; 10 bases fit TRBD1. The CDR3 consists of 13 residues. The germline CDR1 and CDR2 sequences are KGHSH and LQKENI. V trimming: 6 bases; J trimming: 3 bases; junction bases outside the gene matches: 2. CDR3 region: CASSRTGGYEQYF. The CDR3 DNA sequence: TGTGCCAGCTCTCGGACAGGGGGCTACGAGCAGTACTTC.

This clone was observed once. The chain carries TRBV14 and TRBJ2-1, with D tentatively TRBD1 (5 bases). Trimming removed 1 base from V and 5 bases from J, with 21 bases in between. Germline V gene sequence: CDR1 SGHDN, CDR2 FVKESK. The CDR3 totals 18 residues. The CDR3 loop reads CASSQGIRQTIKNNEQFF. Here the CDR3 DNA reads TGTGCCAGCAGCCAAGGGATCCGACAGACCATAAAAAACAATGAGCAGTTCTTC.

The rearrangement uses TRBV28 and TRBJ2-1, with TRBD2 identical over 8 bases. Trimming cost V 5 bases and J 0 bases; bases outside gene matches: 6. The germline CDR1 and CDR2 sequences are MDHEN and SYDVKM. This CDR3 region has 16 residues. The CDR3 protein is CASSPLLADSYNEQFF. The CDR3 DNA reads TGTGCCAGCAGTCCCTTACTAGCGGACTCCTACAATGAGCAGTTCTTC.

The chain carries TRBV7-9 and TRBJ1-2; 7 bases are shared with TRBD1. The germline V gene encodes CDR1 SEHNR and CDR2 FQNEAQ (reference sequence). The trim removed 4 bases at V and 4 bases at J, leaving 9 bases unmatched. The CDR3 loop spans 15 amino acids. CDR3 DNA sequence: TGTGCCAGCAGCTCGGAGACCGGGACAGTCTATGGCTACACCTTC. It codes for CASSSETGTVYGYTF.

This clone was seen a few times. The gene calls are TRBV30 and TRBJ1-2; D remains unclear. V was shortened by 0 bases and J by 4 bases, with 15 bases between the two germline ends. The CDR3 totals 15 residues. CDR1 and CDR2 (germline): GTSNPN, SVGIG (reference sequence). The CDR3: CAWSVHSPSSYGYTF. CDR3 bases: TGTGCCTGGAGTGTACACAGCCCTTCTTCCTATGGCTACACCTTC.

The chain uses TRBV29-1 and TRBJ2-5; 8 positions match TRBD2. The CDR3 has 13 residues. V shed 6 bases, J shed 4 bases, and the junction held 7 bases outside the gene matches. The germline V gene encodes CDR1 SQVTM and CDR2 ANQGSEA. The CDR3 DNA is TGCAGCGTCACAGTAGCGGGGAGAGAGACCCAGTACTTC. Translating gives CSVTVAGRETQYF. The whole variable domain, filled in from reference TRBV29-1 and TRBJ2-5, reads SAVISQKPSRDICQRGTSLTIQCQVDSQVTMMFWYRQQPGQSLTLIATANQGSEATYESGFVIDKFPISRPNLTFSTLTVSNMSPEDSSIYLCSVTVAGRETQYFGPGTRLLVL.

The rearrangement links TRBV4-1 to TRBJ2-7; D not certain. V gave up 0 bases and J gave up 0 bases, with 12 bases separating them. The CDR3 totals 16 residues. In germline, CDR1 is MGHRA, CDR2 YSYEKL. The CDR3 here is CASSQDPRSSSYEQYF. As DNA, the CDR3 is TGCGCCAGCAGCCAAGATCCACGGTCGAGCTCCTACGAGCAGTACTTC.

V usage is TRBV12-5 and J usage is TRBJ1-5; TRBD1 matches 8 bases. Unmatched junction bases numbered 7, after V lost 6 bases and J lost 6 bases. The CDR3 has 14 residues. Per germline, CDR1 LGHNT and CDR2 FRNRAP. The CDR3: CASGIGQGVQPQHF. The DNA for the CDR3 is TGTGCTAGTGGGATCGGACAGGGAGTTCAGCCCCAGCATTTT.

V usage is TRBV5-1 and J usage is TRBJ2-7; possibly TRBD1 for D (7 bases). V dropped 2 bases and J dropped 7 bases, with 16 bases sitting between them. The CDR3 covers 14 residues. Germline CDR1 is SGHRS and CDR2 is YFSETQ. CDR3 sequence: CASSLGAGGPEQYF. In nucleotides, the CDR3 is TGCGCCAGCAGCTTAGGCGCAGGGGGGCCTGAGCAGTACTTC.

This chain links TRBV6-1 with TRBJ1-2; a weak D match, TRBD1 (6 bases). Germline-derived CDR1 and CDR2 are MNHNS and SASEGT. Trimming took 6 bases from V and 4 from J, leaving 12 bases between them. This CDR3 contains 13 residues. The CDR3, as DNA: TGTGCCAGCAGAACAGGGTTGGTCTATGGCTACACCTTC. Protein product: CASRTGLVYGYTF.

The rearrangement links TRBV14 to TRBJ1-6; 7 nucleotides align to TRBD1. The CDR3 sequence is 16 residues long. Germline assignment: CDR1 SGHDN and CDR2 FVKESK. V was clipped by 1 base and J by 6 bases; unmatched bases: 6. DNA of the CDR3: TGTGCCAGCAGCCAAGGGAAGGGACAGCTTAATTCACCCCTCCACTTT. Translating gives CASSQGKGQLNSPLHF.

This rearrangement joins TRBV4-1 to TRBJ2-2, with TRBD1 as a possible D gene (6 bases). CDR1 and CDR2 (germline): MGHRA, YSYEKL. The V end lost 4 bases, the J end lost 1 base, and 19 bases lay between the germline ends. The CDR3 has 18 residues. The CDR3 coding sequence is TGCGCCAGCAGCCGAGGACTCAGTTGGGGGCTGAACACCGGGGAGCTGTTTTTT. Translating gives CASSRGLSWGLNTGELFF.

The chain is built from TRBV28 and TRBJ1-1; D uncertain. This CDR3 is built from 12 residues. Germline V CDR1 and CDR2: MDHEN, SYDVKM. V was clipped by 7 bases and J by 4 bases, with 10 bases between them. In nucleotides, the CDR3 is TGTGCCAGCAATGGAGGTAGCACTGAAGCTTTCTTT. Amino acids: CASNGGSTEAFF.

The CDR3 here is CASSRGQGRSTQYF. The CDR3 DNA follows: TGTGCCAGCAGCCGCGGACAGGGGCGTTCGACCCAGTACTTC. The genes are TRBV5-6 and TRBJ2-5; 9 nucleotides agree with TRBD1. CDR3 length: 14 residues. Trimming took 4 bases from V and 7 from J; bases not matched to a gene: 8. In germline, CDR1 is SGHDT, CDR2 YYEEEE.

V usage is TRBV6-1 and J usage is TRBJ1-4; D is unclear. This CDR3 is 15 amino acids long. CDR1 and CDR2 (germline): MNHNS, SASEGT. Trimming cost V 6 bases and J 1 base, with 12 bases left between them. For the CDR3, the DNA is TGTGCCAGCAGACGGGTGGCAGAAACTAATGAAAAACTGTTTTTT. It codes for CASRRVAETNEKLFF.

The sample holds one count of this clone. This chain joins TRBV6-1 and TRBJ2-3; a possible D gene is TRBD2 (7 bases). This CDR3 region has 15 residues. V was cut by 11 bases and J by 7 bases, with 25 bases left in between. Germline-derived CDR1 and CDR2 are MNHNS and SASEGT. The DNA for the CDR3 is TGTGCCGTGAAGGGGGAAAGACTAGCCAAGAATACGCAGTATTTT. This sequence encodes CAVKGERLAKNTQYF.

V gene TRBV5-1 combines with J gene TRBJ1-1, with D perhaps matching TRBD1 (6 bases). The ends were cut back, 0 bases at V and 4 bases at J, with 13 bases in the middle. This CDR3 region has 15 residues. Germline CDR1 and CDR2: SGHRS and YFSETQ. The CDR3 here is CASSLGQVVGTEAFF. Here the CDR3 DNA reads TGCGCCAGCAGCTTGGGACAGGTTGTAGGCACTGAAGCTTTCTTT.

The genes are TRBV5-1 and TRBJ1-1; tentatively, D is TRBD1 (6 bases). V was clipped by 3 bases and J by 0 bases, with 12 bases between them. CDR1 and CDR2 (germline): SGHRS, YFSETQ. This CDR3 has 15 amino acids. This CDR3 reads CASSSRGGMNTEAFF. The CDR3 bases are TGCGCCAGCAGCTCCAGGGGAGGGATGAACACTGAAGCTTTCTTT.

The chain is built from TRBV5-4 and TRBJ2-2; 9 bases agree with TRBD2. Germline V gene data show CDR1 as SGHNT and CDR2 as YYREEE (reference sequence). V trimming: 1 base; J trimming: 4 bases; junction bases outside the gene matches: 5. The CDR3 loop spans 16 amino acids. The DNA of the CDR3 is TGTGCCAGCAGCTTGACTGCGGGGGGGGGCACCGGGGAGCTGTTTTTT. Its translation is CASSLTAGGGTGELFF.

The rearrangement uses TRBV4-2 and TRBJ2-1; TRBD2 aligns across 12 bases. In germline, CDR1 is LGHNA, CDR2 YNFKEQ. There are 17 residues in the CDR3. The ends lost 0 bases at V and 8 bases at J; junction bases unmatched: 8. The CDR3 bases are TGTGCCAGCAGCCAAGAGACTAGCGGGGGACCCAGGGATGAGCAGTTCTTC. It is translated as CASSQETSGGPRDEQFF.

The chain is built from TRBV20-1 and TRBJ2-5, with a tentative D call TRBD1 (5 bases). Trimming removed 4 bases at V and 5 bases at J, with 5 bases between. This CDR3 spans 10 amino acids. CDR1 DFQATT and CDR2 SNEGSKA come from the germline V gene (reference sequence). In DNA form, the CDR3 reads TGCAGTGCTACAGGGGAGACCCAGTACTTC. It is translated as CSATGETQYF.